Following are 24 T cell receptor beta chains from one sample sequenced in a study of T cell repertoires in cytomegalovirus infection. TCRdb re-derived calls from the reads in MiXCR, one entry per CDR3 protein. Here the sample spans over 250,000 distinct CDR3 sequences, under 30% being singletons. The specimen was PBMCs. The receptors originated from a human donor in good health (CMV status not recorded). Some clones in this sample may be carry-over from other donors' samples.

This clonotype was counted only a few times. The J gene is TRBJ1-6, the V gene TRBV11-2; 8 positions match TRBD1. Germline lookup yields CDR1 SGHAT and CDR2 FQNNGV. The V gene end was trimmed by 5 bases and the J gene end by 5 bases; junction bases not matched to a gene: 2. The CDR3 is 14 residues long. CDR3 loop: CASSPQGDNSPLHF. For the CDR3, the DNA is TGTGCCAGCAGCCCACAGGGGGATAATTCACCCCTCCACTTT.

This clonotype came up a few times. The chain links TRBV28 to TRBJ2-1; TRBD2 matches 16 bases. From germline, CDR1 is MDHEN and CDR2 SYDVKM. V trimming: 5 bases; J trimming: 8 bases; junction bases outside the gene matches: 12. This CDR3 has 18 amino acids. CDR3 amino acids: CASSRMGRGLAGGDEQFF. The CDR3 DNA reads TGTGCCAGCAGTCGAATGGGTCGGGGACTAGCGGGAGGGGATGAGCAGTTCTTC. Using reference TRBV28 and TRBJ2-1 for the parts outside the CDR3, the full variable domain is DVKVTQSSRYLVKRTGEKVFLECVQDMDHENMFWYRQDPGLGLRLIYFSYDVKMKEKGDIPEGYSVSREKKERFSLILESASTNQTSMYLCASSRMGRGLAGGDEQFFGPGTRLTVL.

The V and J genes are TRBV29-1 and TRBJ1-1; D call uncertain. Germline V gene lookup returns CDR1 SQVTM and CDR2 ANQGSEA. The CDR3 has 13 residues. V lost 2 bases, J lost 1 base, and 8 bases lay in between. The CDR3 is CSVERGSNTEAFF. In nucleotides, the CDR3 is TGCAGCGTTGAAAGAGGGTCGAACACTGAAGCTTTCTTT.

This clonotype was detected many times. The J gene is TRBJ2-2, the V gene TRBV7-2, with 9 bases matching TRBD1. The CDR3 consists of 16 residues. Germline CDR1 SGHTA, CDR2 FQGNSA. With 4 bases clipped from V and 6 bases from J, the junction kept 9 bases outside the gene matches. CDR3 sequence: CASSSEGQGYPGELFF. The CDR3 DNA is TGTGCCAGCAGCTCGGAAGGACAGGGGTATCCCGGGGAGCTGTTTTTT.

This chain joins TRBV7-6 and TRBJ1-1, with D possibly TRBD1 on 6 matching bases. The CDR3 is 16 residues long. Germline CDR1 and CDR2: SGHVS and FNYEAQ. Trimming removed 2 bases at V and 3 bases at J, with 16 bases between. The CDR3 region has the DNA TGTGCCAGCAGCTTAATGTCGGGGGCGCGGCACACTGAAGCTTTCTTT. Translation gives CASSLMSGARHTEAFF.

This clonotype was counted between two and nine times. V usage is TRBV27 and J usage is TRBJ2-4; D remains ambiguous. CDR1 is MNHEY and CDR2 is SMNVEV in the germline V gene (reference sequence). This CDR3 comprises 12 residues. V was trimmed by 6 bases and J by 6 bases, leaving 9 bases between them. The CDR3: CASSHDSNIQYF. The CDR3 bases are TGTGCCAGCAGCCATGACTCAAACATTCAGTACTTC.

The V and J genes are TRBV5-6 and TRBJ2-7; TRBD2 matches at 9 bases. Germline V gives CDR1 SGHDT, CDR2 YYEEEE. This CDR3 spans 15 amino acids. V lost 0 bases and J lost 6; bases outside the gene matches: 7. The CDR3 reads CASSLVALAGIEQYV. The DNA for the CDR3 is TGTGCCAGCAGCTTGGTCGCTCTAGCGGGAATCGAGCAGTACGTC.

This clonotype has ten or more counts. The rearrangement uses TRBV7-8 and TRBJ2-7; 7 bases are a match to TRBD1. CDR1 SGHVS and CDR2 FQNEAQ come from the germline V gene. This CDR3 comprises 14 residues. J lost 7 bases, V lost 5 bases, and 11 bases had no gene match. CDR3: CASSGRGTGVEQYF. CDR3 nucleotides: TGTGCCAGCAGCGGACGGGGAACAGGGGTAGAGCAGTACTTC.

This chain connects TRBV28 to TRBJ2-3; D is possibly TRBD2 (6 bases). Germline V gene lookup returns CDR1 MDHEN and CDR2 SYDVKM. V gave up 7 bases and J gave up 3 bases, with 20 bases separating them. The CDR3 consists of 16 residues. The chain's CDR3 is CASNPAGGTGTDTQYF. CDR3 nucleotide sequence: TGTGCCAGCAACCCGGCCGGAGGGACCGGAACAGATACGCAGTATTTT.

This chain links TRBV6-2 or TRBV6-3 with TRBJ2-5; TRBD1 matches 7 bases. CDR3 length: 13 residues. V trimming: 4 bases; J trimming: 4 bases; junction bases outside the gene matches: 3. CDR1 and CDR2 (germline): MNHEY, SVGEGT. The CDR3 sequence is CASSWDSRETQYF. In DNA form, the CDR3 reads TGTGCCAGCAGTTGGGACAGCCGAGAGACCCAGTACTTC.

The chain recombines TRBV7-6 with TRBJ2-1; 10 positions agree with TRBD2. V lost 1 base to trimming and J lost 4 bases; unmatched junction nucleotides: 4. The CDR3 length is 16 residues. Germline loops: CDR1 SGHVS, CDR2 FNYEAQ. CDR3 sequence: CASSLVERGGYNEQFF. DNA of the CDR3: TGTGCCAGCAGCTTAGTAGAGCGGGGGGGGTACAATGAGCAGTTCTTC.

The J gene is TRBJ2-5, the V gene TRBV20-1; 8 bases fit TRBD1. Germline V gene data show CDR1 as DFQATT and CDR2 as SNEGSKA (reference sequence). Unmatched junction bases numbered 6, after V lost 4 bases and J lost 5 bases. This CDR3 is built from 13 residues. The CDR3 here is CSATTGGLETQYF. The CDR3 DNA follows: TGCAGTGCTACTACAGGGGGTCTGGAGACCCAGTACTTC.

The CDR3 protein is CASTHYGLVDYEQFF. Here the CDR3 DNA reads TGTGCCAGCACCCATTATGGGCTAGTCGACTATGAGCAGTTCTTC. J is TRBJ2-1 and V is TRBV6-2 or TRBV6-3, with unresolved D. Germline V CDR1 and CDR2: MNHEY, SVGEGT. The CDR3 sequence is 15 residues long. Trimming shortened V by 7 bases and J by 8 bases, and 21 bases separated the two germline ends.

This clonotype was detected only a few times. The chain has TRBV7-2 and TRBJ1-5; 10 bases are a match to TRBD1. The CDR3 is 15 residues long. The germline CDR1 and CDR2 sequences are SGHTA and FQGNSA. The junction had 4 bases not matched to a gene; V was cut back by 1 base and J by 7 bases. The CDR3 coding sequence is TGTGCCAGCAGCTTAGGGGACAGGGGCGACCAGCCCCAGCATTTT. Translated, it gives CASSLGDRGDQPQHF.

The CDR3 sequence is CSARSGALYEQYF. The CDR3 DNA sequence: TGCAGCGCTCGGAGCGGGGCCCTCTACGAGCAGTACTTC. The chain has TRBV29-1 and TRBJ2-7, with 7 bases that match TRBD2. Germline CDR1 and CDR2: SQVTM and ANQGSEA. The CDR3 has 13 residues. After removal of 7 bases from V and 3 bases from J, the junction contained 9 bases not matched to a gene.

This clonotype was picked up many times. The rearrangement uses TRBV6-1 and TRBJ2-7; D is undetermined. Germline V CDR1 and CDR2: MNHNS, SASEGT. Trimming shortened V by 1 base and J by 1 base, and 8 bases separated the two germline ends. The CDR3 runs 14 residues. CDR3 residues: CASSEELESYEQYF. The CDR3 DNA reads TGTGCCAGCAGTGAAGAACTGGAATCCTACGAGCAGTACTTC.

This clonotype was detected a few times. J is TRBJ2-2 and V is TRBV25-1, with D possibly matching TRBD1 (5 bases). The CDR3 contains 16 residues. Germline CDR1 is MGHDK and CDR2 is SYGVNS. Trimming removed 3 bases from V and 1 base from J, with 12 bases in between. Here the CDR3 DNA reads TGTGCCAGCAGTGACCGGCAGGGATTGAACACCGGGGAGCTGTTTTTT. This translates into CASSDRQGLNTGELFF. Full variable domain (rest looked up from reference TRBV25-1 and TRBJ2-2): EADIYQTPRYLVIGTGKKITLECSQTMGHDKMYWYQQDPGMELHLIHYSYGVNSTEKGDLSSESTVSRIRTEHFPLTLESARPSHTSQYLCASSDRQGLNTGELFFGEGSRLTVL.

This rearrangement joins TRBV29-1 to TRBJ2-3; D is unresolved. Trimming took off 7 bases at V and 3 bases at J, with 11 bases between the two ends. Germline V CDR1 and CDR2: SQVTM, ANQGSEA. The CDR3 sequence is 12 residues long. The CDR3 loop is CSALGQTDTQYF. In DNA form, the CDR3 reads TGCAGCGCCTTAGGGCAGACAGATACGCAGTATTTT.

This clonotype was recorded a few times. The chain employs TRBV7-9 and TRBJ2-1; D uncertain. V was clipped by 7 bases and J by 0 bases, with 16 bases between them. Germline values: CDR1 SEHNR, CDR2 FQNEAQ (reference sequence). The CDR3 loop spans 16 amino acids. CDR3 in amino acids: CASIEFDVSSYNEQFF. The CDR3 bases are TGTGCCAGCATCGAATTCGACGTGAGCTCCTACAATGAGCAGTTCTTC.

This clonotype was picked up a small number of times. The V and J genes are TRBV6-5 and TRBJ2-7; tentative D call: TRBD1 (5 bases). V lost 7 bases and J lost 4, with 8 bases in between. The CDR3 is 11 residues long. The germline V gene encodes CDR1 MNHEY and CDR2 SVGAGI. The CDR3 sequence is CASTTGYEQYF. CDR3 in DNA: TGTGCCAGCACCACAGGTTACGAGCAGTACTTC.

This clonotype came up many times. The junction departs from germline at one end; a sequencing error may be responsible. Here the CDR3 reads CASSFSGTALNQPRHF. The CDR3 nucleotides read TGTGCCAGCAGCTTTAGTGGGACAGCTCTAAATCAGCCCCGGCATTTT. This chain uses TRBV7-9 with TRBJ1-5; TRBD1 aligns across 7 bases. The CDR3 length is 16 residues. CDR1 is SEHNR and CDR2 is FQNEAQ in the germline V gene (reference sequence).

The sample holds many counts of this clonotype. The chain has TRBV7-2 and TRBJ2-7; D perhaps matches TRBD2 (5 bases). CDR3 length: 13 residues. Trimming stripped 5 bases from V and 6 bases from J, with 14 bases between. In germline, CDR1 is SGHTA, CDR2 FQGNSA. The CDR3 protein is CASSVNDYREQYF. The CDR3 nucleotides are TGTGCCAGCAGCGTAAACGACTACCGCGAGCAGTACTTC.

The chain uses TRBV20-1 and TRBJ1-4; D call uncertain. Trimming pared 0 bases from V and 6 bases from J, leaving 11 bases between. The CDR3 sequence is 14 residues long. The germline CDR1 and CDR2 sequences are DFQATT and SNEGSKA (reference sequence). This CDR3 reads CSARDISGYEKLFF. Written as DNA, the CDR3 is TGCAGTGCTAGAGATATCTCGGGGTATGAAAAACTGTTTTTT.

The chain couples TRBV7-9 to TRBJ2-5; D remains unclear. Trimming pared 5 bases from V and 2 bases from J, leaving 9 bases between. The CDR3 sequence is 13 residues long. Germline V gene sequence: CDR1 SEHNR, CDR2 FQNEAQ (reference sequence). CDR3 sequence (DNA): TGTGCCAGCAGCCCCCCCCCACAAGAGACCCAGTACTTC. It codes for CASSPPPQETQYF.